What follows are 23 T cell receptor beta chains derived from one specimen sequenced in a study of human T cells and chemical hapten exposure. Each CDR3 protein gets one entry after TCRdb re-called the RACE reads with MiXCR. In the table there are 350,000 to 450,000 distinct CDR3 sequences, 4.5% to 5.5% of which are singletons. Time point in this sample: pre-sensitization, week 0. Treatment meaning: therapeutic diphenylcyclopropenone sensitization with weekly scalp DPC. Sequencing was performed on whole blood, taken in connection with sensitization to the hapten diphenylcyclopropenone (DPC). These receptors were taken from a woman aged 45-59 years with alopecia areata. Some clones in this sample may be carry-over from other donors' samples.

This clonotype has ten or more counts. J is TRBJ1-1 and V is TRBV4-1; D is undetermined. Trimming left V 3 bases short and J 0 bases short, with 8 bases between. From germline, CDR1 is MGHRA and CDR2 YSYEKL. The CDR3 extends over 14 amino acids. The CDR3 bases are TGCGCCAGCAGCCATCCCACAGTGAACACTGAAGCTTTCTTT. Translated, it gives CASSHPTVNTEAFF.

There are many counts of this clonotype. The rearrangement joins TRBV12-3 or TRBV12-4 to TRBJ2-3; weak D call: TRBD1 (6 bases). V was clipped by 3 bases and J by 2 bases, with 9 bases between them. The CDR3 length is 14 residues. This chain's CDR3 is CASSLDRHTDTQYF. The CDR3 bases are TGTGCCAGCAGTTTGGACAGACACACAGATACGCAGTATTTT.

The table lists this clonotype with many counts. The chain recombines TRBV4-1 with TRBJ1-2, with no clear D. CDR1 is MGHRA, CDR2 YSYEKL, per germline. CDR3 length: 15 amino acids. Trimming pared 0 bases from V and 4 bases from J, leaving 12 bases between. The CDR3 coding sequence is TGCGCCAGCAGCCAAGAGGCAGTAATTCTCTATGGCTACACCTTC. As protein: CASSQEAVILYGYTF.

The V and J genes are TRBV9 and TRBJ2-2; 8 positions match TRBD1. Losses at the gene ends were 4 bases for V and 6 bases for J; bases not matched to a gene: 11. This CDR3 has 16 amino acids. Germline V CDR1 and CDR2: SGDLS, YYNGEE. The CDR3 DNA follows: TGTGCCAGCAGCCGCTCCGGGACAGGATATTCCGGGGAGCTGTTTTTT. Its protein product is CASSRSGTGYSGELFF. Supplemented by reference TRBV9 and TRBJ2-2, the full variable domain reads DSGVTQTPKHLITATGQRVTLRCSPRSGDLSVYWYQQSLDQGLQFLIQYYNGEERAKGNILERFSAQQFPDLHSELNLSSLELGDSALYFCASSRSGTGYSGELFFGEGSRLTVL.

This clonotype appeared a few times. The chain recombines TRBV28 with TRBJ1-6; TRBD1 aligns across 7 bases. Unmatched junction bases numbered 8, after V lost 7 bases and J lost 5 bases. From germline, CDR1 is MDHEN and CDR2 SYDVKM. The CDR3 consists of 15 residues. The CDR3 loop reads CASTFLTGNNSPLHF. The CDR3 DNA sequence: TGTGCCAGCACCTTTTTGACAGGGAATAATTCACCCCTCCACTTT. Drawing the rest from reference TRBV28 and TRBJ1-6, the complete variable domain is DVKVTQSSRYLVKRTGEKVFLECVQDMDHENMFWYRQDPGLGLRLIYFSYDVKMKEKGDIPEGYSVSREKKERFSLILESASTNQTSMYLCASTFLTGNNSPLHFGNGTRLTVT.

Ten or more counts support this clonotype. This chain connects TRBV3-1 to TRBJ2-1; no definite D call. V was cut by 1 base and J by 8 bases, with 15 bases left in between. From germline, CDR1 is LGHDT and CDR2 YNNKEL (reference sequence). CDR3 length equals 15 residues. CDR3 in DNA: TGTGCCAGCAGCCAAGTGTCAGGCCCTTATGATGAGCAGTTCTTC. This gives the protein CASSQVSGPYDEQFF.

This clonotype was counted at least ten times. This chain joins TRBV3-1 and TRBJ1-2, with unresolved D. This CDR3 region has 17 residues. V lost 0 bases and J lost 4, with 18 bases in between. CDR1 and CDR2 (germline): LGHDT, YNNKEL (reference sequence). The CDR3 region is CASSQDSTRPLAYGYTF. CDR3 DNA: TGTGCCAGCAGCCAAGACTCGACTCGACCGTTGGCCTATGGCTACACCTTC.

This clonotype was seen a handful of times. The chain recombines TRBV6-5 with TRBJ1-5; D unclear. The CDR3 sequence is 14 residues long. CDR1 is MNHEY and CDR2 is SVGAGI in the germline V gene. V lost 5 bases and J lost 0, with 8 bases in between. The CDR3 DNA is TGTGCCAGCAGTAATGACGGTAGCAATCAGCCCCAGCATTTT. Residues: CASSNDGSNQPQHF.

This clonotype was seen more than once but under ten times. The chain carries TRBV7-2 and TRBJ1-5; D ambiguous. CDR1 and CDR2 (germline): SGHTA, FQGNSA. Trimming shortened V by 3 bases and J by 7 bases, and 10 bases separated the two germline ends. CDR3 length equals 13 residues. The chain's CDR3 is CASSFRGSQPQHF. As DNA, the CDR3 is TGTGCCAGCAGCTTTCGGGGAAGCCAGCCCCAGCATTTT.

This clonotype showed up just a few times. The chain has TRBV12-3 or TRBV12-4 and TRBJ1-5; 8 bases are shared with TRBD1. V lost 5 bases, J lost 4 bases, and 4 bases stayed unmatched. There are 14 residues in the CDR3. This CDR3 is CASSRQGLNQPQHF. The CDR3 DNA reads TGTGCCAGCAGTCGACAGGGGCTGAATCAGCCCCAGCATTTT.

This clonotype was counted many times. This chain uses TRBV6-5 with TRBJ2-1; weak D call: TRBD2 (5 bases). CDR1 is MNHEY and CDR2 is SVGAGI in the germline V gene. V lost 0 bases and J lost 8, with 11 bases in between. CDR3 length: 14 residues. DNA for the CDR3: TGTGCCAGCAGTTACTCGTGGAGGAGCGATGAGCAGTTCTTC. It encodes CASSYSWRSDEQFF.

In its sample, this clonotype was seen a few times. CDR3 sequence: CASSLYPNTEAFF. As DNA, the CDR3 is TGTGCCAGCAGTTTATACCCGAACACTGAAGCTTTCTTT. V usage is TRBV12-3 or TRBV12-4 and J usage is TRBJ1-1; no clear D. This CDR3 region has 13 residues. Trimming took off 2 bases at V and 1 base at J, with 5 bases between the two ends.

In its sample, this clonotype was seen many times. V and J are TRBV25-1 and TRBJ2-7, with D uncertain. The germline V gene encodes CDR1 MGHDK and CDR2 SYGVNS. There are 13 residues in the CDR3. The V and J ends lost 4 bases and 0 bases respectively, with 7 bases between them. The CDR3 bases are TGTGCCAGCAGTGGCCAGCTCTCCTACGAGCAGTACTTC. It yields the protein CASSGQLSYEQYF.

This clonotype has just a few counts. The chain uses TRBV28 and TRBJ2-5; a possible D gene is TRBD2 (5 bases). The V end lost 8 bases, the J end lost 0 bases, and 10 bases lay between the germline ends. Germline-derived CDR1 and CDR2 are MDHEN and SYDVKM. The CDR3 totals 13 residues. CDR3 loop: CASWTSDQETQYF. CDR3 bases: TGTGCCAGCTGGACTTCCGACCAAGAGACCCAGTACTTC.

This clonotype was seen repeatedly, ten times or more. This CDR3 reads CSARGHNEQYF. In DNA form, the CDR3 reads TGCAGTGCTAGAGGCCATAACGAGCAGTACTTC. The chain combines TRBV20-1 with TRBJ2-7; no reliable D call. V lost 1 base to trimming and J lost 5 bases, with 6 bases between them. The CDR3 sequence is 11 residues long. The germline V gene encodes CDR1 DFQATT and CDR2 SNEGSKA (reference sequence).

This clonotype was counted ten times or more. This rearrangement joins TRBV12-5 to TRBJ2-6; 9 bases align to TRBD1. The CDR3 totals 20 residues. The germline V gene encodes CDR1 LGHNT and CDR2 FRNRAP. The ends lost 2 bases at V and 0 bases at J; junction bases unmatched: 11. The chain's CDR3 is CASGLSTGQGLLSGANVLTF. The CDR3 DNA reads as TGTGCTAGTGGTTTGTCGACGGGACAGGGACTCCTCTCTGGGGCCAACGTCCTGACTTTC.

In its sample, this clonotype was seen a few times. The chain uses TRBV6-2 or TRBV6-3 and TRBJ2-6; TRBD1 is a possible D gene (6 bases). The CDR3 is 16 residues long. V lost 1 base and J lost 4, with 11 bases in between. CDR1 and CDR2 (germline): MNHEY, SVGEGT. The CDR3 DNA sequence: TGTGCCAGCAGTTACTTAACAGGGTCCGGGGCCAACGTCCTGACTTTC. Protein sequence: CASSYLTGSGANVLTF.

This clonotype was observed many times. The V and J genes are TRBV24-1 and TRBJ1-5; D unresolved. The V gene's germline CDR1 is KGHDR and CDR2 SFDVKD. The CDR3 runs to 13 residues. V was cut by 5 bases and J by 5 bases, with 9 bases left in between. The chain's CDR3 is CATSAPGYQPQHF. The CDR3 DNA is TGTGCCACCAGTGCTCCGGGCTATCAGCCCCAGCATTTT.

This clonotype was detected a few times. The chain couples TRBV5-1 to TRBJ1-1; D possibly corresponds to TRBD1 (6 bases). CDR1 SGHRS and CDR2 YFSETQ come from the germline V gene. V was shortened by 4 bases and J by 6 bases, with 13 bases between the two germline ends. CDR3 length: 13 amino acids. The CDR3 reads CASSREGGAEAFF. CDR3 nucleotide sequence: TGCGCCAGCAGCCGGGAGGGGGGCGCTGAAGCTTTCTTT. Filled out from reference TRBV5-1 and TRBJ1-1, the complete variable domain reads KAGVTQTPRYLIKTRGQQVTLSCSPISGHRSVSWYQQTPGQGLQFLFEYFSETQRNKGNFPGRFSGRQFSNSRSEMNVSTLELGDSALYLCASSREGGAEAFFGQGTRLTVV.

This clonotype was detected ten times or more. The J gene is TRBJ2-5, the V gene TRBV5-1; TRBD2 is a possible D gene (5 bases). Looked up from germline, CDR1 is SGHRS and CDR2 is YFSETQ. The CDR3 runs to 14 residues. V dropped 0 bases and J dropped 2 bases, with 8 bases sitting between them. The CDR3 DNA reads TGCGCCAGCAGCTTGGGGACGGGACAAGAGACCCAGTACTTC. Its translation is CASSLGTGQETQYF.

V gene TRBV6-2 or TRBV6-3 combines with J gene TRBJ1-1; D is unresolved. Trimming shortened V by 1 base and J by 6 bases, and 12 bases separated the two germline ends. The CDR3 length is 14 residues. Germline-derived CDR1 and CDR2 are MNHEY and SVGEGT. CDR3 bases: TGTGCCAGCAGTTACTGGTCGCTCTACCCTGAAGCTTTCTTT. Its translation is CASSYWSLYPEAFF.

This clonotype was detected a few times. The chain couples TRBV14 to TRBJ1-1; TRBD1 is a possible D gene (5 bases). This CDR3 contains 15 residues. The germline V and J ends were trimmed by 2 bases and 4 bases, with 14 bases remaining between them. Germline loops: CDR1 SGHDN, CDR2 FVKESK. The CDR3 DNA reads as TGTGCCAGCAGCCAACCAGTGGGGGTTTTCACTGAAGCTTTCTTT. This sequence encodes CASSQPVGVFTEAFF. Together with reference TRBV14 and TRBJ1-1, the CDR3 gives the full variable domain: EAGVTQFPSHSVIEKGQTVTLRCDPISGHDNLYWYRRVMGKEIKFLLHFVKESKQDESGMPNNRFLAERTGGTYSTLKVQPAELEDSGVYFCASSQPVGVFTEAFFGQGTRLTVV.

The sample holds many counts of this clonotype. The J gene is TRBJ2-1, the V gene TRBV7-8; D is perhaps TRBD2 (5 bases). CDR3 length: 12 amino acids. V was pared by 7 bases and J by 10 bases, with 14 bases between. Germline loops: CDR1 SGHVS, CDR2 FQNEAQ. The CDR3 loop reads CASTPFPGEQFF. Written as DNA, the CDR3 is TGTGCCAGCACCCCCTTCCCGGGGGAGCAGTTCTTC.